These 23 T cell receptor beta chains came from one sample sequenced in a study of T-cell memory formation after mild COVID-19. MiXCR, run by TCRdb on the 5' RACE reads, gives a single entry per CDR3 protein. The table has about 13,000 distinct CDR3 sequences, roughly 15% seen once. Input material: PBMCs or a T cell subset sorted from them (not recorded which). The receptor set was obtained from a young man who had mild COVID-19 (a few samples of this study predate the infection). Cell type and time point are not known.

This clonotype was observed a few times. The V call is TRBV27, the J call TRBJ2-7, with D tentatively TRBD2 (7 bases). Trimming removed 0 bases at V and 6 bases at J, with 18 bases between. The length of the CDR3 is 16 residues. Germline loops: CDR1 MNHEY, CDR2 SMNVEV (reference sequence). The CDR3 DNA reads TGTGCCAGCAGTTTATCTGGCGGGGGCCAGAGGGCCGAGCAGTACGTC. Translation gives CASSLSGGGQRAEQYV.

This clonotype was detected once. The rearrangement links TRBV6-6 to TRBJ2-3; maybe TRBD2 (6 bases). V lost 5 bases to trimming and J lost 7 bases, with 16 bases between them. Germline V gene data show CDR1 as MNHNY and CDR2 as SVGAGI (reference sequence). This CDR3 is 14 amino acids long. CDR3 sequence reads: CASSDPRGVHTQYF. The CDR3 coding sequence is TGTGCCAGCAGTGACCCGCGGGGTGTACATACGCAGTATTTT.

CDR3 bases: TGCGCCAGCAGCTGGGGACCAGTTGGTGAGCAGTTCTTC. This sequence encodes CASSWGPVGEQFF. The chain joins TRBV5-1 to TRBJ2-1, with D possibly called TRBD1 or TRBD2 (5 bases each). Looked up from germline, CDR1 is SGHRS and CDR2 is YFSETQ. Trimming stripped 3 bases from V and 9 bases from J, with 13 bases between. The CDR3 totals 13 residues.

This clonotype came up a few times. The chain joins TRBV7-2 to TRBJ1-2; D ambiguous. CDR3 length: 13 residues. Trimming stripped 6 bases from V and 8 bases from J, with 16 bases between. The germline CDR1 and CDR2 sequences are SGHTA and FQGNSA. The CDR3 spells CASRGNLEWGYTF. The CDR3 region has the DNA TGTGCCAGCAGGGGGAACCTGGAATGGGGCTACACCTTC.

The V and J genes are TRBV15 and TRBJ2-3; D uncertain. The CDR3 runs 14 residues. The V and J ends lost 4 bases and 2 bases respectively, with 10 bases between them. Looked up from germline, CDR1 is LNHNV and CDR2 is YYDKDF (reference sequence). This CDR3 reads CATSKGGDTDTQYF. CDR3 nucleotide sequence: TGTGCCACCAGCAAGGGCGGAGACACAGATACGCAGTATTTT.

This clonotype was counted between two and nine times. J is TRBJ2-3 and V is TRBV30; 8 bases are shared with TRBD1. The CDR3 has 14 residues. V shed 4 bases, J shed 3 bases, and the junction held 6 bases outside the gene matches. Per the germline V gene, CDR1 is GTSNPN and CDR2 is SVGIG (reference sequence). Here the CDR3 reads CAWTGGAGTDTQYF. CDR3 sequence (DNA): TGTGCCTGGACAGGGGGCGCAGGTACAGATACGCAGTATTTT.

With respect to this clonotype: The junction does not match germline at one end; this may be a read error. CDR3 sequence (DNA): TGTGCCAGCACCCCAGGGACAGAGGGGTTCTCTGGAAAAACCATATATTTT. It translates to CASTPGTEGFSGKTIYF. The V gene is TRBV7-6, the J gene TRBJ1-3; 7 positions agree with TRBD1. Germline assignment: CDR1 SGHVS and CDR2 FNYEAQ. The CDR3 length is 17 residues.

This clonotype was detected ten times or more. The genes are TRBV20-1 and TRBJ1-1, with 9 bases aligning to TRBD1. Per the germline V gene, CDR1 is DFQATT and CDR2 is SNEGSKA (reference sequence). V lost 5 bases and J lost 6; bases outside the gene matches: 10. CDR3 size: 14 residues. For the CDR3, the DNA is TGCAGTGCTGACCCCCGGGACAGGGTACCTGAAGCTTTCTTT. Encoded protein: CSADPRDRVPEAFF.

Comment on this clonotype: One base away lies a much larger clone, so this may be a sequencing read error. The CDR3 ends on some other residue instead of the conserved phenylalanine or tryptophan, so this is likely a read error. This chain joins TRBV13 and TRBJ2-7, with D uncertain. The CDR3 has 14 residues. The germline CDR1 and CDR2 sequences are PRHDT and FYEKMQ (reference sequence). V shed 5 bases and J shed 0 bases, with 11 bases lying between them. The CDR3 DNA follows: TGTGCCAGCAGCCCGTCGGCCAACTCCTACGAGCAGTACTCC. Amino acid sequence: CASSPSANSYEQYS.

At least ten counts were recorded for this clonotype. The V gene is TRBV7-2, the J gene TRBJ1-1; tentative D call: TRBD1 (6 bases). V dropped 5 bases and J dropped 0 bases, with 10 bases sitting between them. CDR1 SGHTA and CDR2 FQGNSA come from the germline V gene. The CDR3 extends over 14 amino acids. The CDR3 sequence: CASSPGHLNTEAFF. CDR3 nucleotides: TGTGCCAGCAGCCCGGGACACCTGAACACTGAAGCTTTCTTT.

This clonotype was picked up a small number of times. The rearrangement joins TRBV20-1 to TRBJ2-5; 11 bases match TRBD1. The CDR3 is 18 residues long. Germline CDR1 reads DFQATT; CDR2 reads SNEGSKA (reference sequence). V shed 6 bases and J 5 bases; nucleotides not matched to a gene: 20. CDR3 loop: CSANLPPGQGEWEETQYF. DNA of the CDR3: TGCAGTGCAAACCTGCCGCCGGGACAGGGGGAGTGGGAGGAGACCCAGTACTTC.

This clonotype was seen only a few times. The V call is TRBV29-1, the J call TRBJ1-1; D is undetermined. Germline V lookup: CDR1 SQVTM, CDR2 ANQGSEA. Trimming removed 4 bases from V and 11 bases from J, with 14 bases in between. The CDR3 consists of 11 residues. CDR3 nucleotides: TGCAGCGTTGTCGTACTCGGACGGGCTTTCTTT. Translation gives CSVVVLGRAFF.

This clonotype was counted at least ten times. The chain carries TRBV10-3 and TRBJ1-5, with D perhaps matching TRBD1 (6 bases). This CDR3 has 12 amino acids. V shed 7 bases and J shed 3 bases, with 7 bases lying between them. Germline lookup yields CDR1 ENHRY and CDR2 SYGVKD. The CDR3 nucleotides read TGTGCCATCAAGGGGGACAATCAGCCCCAGCATTTT. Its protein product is CAIKGDNQPQHF.

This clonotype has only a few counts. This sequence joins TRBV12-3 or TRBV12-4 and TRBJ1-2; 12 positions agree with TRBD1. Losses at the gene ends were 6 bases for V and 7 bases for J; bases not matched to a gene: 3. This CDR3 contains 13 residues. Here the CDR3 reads CASRGQGASGYTF. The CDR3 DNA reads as TGTGCCAGCAGGGGACAGGGGGCTTCTGGCTACACCTTC.

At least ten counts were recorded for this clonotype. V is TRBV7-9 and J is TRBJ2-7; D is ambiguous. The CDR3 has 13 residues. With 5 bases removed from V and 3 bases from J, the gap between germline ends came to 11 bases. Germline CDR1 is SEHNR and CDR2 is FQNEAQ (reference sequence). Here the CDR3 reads CASSLAVSYEQYV. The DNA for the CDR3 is TGTGCCAGCAGCCTTGCGGTGAGCTACGAGCAGTACGTC.

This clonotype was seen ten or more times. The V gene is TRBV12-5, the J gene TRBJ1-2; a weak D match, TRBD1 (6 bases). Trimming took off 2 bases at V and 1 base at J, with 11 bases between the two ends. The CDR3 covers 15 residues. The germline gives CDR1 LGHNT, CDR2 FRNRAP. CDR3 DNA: TGTGCTAGTGGTTTGTTTGCAGGGGATAACTATGGCTACACCTTC. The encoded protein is CASGLFAGDNYGYTF.

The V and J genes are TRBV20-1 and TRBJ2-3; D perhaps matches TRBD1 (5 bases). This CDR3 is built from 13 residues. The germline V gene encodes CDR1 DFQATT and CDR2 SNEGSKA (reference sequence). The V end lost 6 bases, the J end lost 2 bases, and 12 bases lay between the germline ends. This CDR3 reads CSAELTVTDTQYF. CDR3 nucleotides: TGCAGTGCCGAATTGACAGTCACAGATACGCAGTATTTT.

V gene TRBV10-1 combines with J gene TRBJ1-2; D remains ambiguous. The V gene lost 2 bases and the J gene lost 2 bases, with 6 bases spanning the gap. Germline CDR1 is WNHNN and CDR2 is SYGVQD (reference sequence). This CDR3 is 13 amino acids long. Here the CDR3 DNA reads TGCGCCAGCAGTGAGAACGGGAACTATGGCTACACCTTC. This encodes CASSENGNYGYTF.

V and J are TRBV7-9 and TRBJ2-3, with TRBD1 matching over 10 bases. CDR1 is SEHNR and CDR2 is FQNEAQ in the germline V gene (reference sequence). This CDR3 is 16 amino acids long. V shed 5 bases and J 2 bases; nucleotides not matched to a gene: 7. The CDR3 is CASSRDRGVLTDTQYF. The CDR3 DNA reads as TGTGCCAGCAGCCGGGACAGGGGTGTCCTCACAGATACGCAGTATTTT.

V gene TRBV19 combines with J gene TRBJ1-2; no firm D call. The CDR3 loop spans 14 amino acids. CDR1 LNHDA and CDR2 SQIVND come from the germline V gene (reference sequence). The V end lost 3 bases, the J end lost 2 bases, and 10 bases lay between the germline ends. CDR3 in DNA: TGTGCCAGTAGTATCGGATGGCGGAACTATGGCTACACCTTC. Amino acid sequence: CASSIGWRNYGYTF.

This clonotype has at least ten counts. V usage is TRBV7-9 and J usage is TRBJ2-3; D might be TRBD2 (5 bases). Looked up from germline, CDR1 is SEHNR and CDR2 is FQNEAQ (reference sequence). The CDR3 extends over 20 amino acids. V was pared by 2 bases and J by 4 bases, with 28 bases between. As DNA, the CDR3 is TGTGCCAGCAGCTTATCCTGGAGGTTGATCAAATTCCGCGCACCAGATACGCAGTATTTT. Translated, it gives CASSLSWRLIKFRAPDTQYF.

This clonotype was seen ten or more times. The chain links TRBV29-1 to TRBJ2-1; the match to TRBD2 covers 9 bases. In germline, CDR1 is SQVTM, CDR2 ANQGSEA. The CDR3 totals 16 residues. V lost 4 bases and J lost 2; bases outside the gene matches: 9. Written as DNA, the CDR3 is TGCAGCGTTGGCAGGGCTAGCGGGGTGACCTACAATGAGCAGTTCTTC. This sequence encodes CSVGRASGVTYNEQFF.

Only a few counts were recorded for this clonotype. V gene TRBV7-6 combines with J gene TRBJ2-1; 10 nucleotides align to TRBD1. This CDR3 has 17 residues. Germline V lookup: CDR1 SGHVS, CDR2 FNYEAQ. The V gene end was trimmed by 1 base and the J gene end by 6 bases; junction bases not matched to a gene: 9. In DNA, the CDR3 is TGTGCCAGCAGCTTAGGTTTGGGACAGGGGTTTGGCAATGAGCAGTTCTTC. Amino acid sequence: CASSLGLGQGFGNEQFF.